The 23 T cell receptor beta chains reported below all come from one sample, sequenced in a study of T cell clones after liver transplantation. Measured with immunoSEQ multiplex PCR; TCRdb has only the in-frame clones, and not every one. Of roughly 80,000 clones listed, approximately 82% are singletons. Sequences were derived from CD4+ T cells from blood, sampled at the 22-month timepoint. Every receptor here comes from a human patient who received a liver transplant. Part of the T cell pool may stem from the graft donor.

The chain has TRBV30 and TRBJ2-7; possibly TRBD1 for D (5 bases). The germline gives CDR1 GTSNPN, CDR2 SVGIG (reference sequence). V shed 2 bases and J shed 6 bases, with 20 bases lying between them. The CDR3 covers 15 residues. This CDR3 is CAWSLRTTRAIEQYF. The CDR3 DNA sequence: TGTGCCTGGAGTCTACGGACAACTCGGGCCATCGAGCAGTACTTC. Based on the CDR3 plus reference TRBV30 and TRBJ2-7, the full variable domain is SQTIHQWPATLVQPVGSPLSLECTVEGTSNPNLYWYRQAAGRGLQLLFYSVGIGQISSEVPQNLSASRPQDRQFILSSKKLLLSDSGFYLCAWSLRTTRAIEQYFGPGTRLTVT.

DNA for the CDR3: TGTGCCAGCAGCGTAGAGGTGGGACTAGCGGGGGGGCCTCGTATCGGTGAGCAGTTCTTC. As protein: CASSVEVGLAGGPRIGEQFF. The gene calls are TRBV9 and TRBJ2-1, with TRBD2 matching over 16 bases. The CDR3 runs to 20 residues. CDR1 is SGDLS, CDR2 YYNGEE, per germline. Germline trimming cut 0 bases from V and 9 bases from J; bases unmatched to any gene: 15.

The chain combines TRBV11-2 with TRBJ2-3, with 9 bases that match TRBD2. The CDR3 consists of 15 residues. After removal of 1 base from V and 5 bases from J, the junction contained 4 bases not matched to a gene. Germline CDR1 SGHAT, CDR2 FQNNGV. The CDR3 region is CASSLGSGSVDTQYF. The CDR3 bases are TGTGCCAGCAGCTTAGGTAGCGGGAGTGTAGATACGCAGTATTTT.

The chain carries TRBV19 and TRBJ1-5; TRBD1 might be the D (5 bases). The CDR3 is 15 residues long. Germline values: CDR1 LNHDA, CDR2 SQIVND (reference sequence). Trimming cost V 3 bases and J 0 bases, with 9 bases left between them. The CDR3 nucleotides read TGTGCCAGTAGTATGAGGACAAATAGCAATCAGCCCCAGCATTTT. Translated, it gives CASSMRTNSNQPQHF.

The chain combines TRBV5-1 with TRBJ1-3; no reliable D call. Trimming took off 0 bases at V and 0 bases at J, with 7 bases between the two ends. The CDR3 loop spans 15 amino acids. Germline CDR1 reads SGHRS; CDR2 reads YFSETQ. The CDR3 DNA is TGCGCCAGCAGCTTGGATTGGAGCTCTGGAAACACCATATATTTT. This translates into CASSLDWSSGNTIYF.

V usage is TRBV30 and J usage is TRBJ2-3; the match to TRBD1 covers 9 bases. This CDR3 comprises 16 residues. Germline V lookup: CDR1 GTSNPN, CDR2 SVGIG (reference sequence). After removal of 2 bases from V and 0 bases from J, the junction contained 6 bases not matched to a gene. The CDR3 nucleotides are TGTGCCTGGAGTCTACAGGGGGCCCCTAGCACAGATACGCAGTATTTT. Protein: CAWSLQGAPSTDTQYF.

The V and J genes are TRBV5-6 and TRBJ1-3, with D uncertain. Germline values: CDR1 SGHDT, CDR2 YYEEEE. This CDR3 spans 12 amino acids. V was trimmed by 1 base and J by 7 bases, leaving 6 bases between them. CDR3 sequence reads: CASSLITNTIYF. The CDR3 nucleotides read TGTGCCAGCAGCTTGATTACGAACACCATATATTTT. The full variable domain, rest sourced from reference TRBV5-6 and TRBJ1-3, is DAGVTQSPTHLIKTRGQQVTLRCSPKSGHDTVSWYQQALGQGPQFIFQYYEEEERQRGNFPDRFSGHQFPNYSSELNVNALLLGDSALYLCASSLITNTIYFGEGSWLTVV.

CDR3 loop: CASSLSNPTLGGSPLHF. The CDR3 DNA reads TGTGCCAGCAGTTTATCGAACCCAACACTGGGGGGGTCACCCCTCCACTTT. The chain is built from TRBV27 and TRBJ1-6; D is perhaps TRBD1 (5 bases). V was pared by 0 bases and J by 10 bases, with 19 bases between. The CDR3 spans 17 residues. CDR1 and CDR2 (germline): MNHEY, SMNVEV (reference sequence).

This clone was detected once. The rearrangement links TRBV27 to TRBJ1-2; D gene unclear. Germline assignment: CDR1 MNHEY and CDR2 SMNVEV (reference sequence). Trimming removed 4 bases from V and 8 bases from J, with 14 bases in between. CDR3 size: 13 residues. Here the CDR3 DNA reads TGTGCCAGCAGTTCATGGGGAGGACGGGGCTACACCTTC. Residues: CASSSWGGRGYTF.

V gene TRBV11-3 combines with J gene TRBJ2-1, with TRBD2 identical over 8 bases. Germline CDR1 and CDR2: SGHNT and YENEEA. This CDR3 spans 15 amino acids. V lost 6 bases, J lost 6 bases, and 10 bases stayed unmatched. The CDR3 here is CASRHGSSGANEQFF. DNA of the CDR3: TGTGCCAGCAGACATGGGAGTAGCGGGGCCAATGAGCAGTTCTTC.

This chain links TRBV5-4 with TRBJ1-5; D is perhaps TRBD1 (5 bases). Deletions cut 5 bases from V and 4 bases from J, with 10 bases between. From germline, CDR1 is SGHNT and CDR2 YYREEE (reference sequence). The CDR3 has 13 residues. CDR3 nucleotide sequence: TGTGCCAGCAGTCCAGGGTATAATCAGCCCCAGCATTTT. Translation gives CASSPGYNQPQHF.

The V and J genes are TRBV10-3 and TRBJ1-2; TRBD1 might be the D (5 bases). Germline CDR1 reads ENHRY; CDR2 reads SYGVKD. Trimming pared 3 bases from V and 3 bases from J, leaving 11 bases between. This CDR3 region has 14 residues. The CDR3 reads CAISDHRNYYGYTF. CDR3 coding DNA: TGTGCCATCAGTGACCACAGGAACTACTATGGCTACACCTTC.

The chain is built from TRBV7-9 and TRBJ1-3; 7 bases align to TRBD1. Germline values: CDR1 SEHNR, CDR2 FQNEAQ (reference sequence). V dropped 5 bases and J dropped 7; count of bases not matched to a gene: 11. The CDR3 length is 15 residues. The CDR3 DNA sequence: TGTGCCAGCAGCGGGCAGGGGGTATGGGCGAACACCATATATTTT. This encodes CASSGQGVWANTIYF.

For this clone: Germline and junction disagree at one end, which may indicate a read error. The rearrangement uses TRBV4-2 and TRBJ2-1; D remains unclear. The CDR3 is 12 residues long. The germline V gene encodes CDR1 LGHNA and CDR2 YNFKEQ. CDR3 residues: CASSQDDGRRVF. The CDR3 DNA reads as TGTGCCAGCAGCCAAGATGACGGGCGACGGGTCTTC.

The chain has TRBV5-8 and TRBJ2-5, with a tentative D call TRBD2 (6 bases). The CDR3 consists of 13 residues. Trimming left V 2 bases short and J 5 bases short, with 10 bases between. The V gene's germline CDR1 is SGHTS and CDR2 YDEGEE. CDR3 in DNA: TGTGCCAGCAGCTTCGGAAGCGGGGAGACCCAGTACTTC. This sequence encodes CASSFGSGETQYF. Full variable domain (rest looked up from reference TRBV5-8 and TRBJ2-5): EAGVTQSPTHLIKTRGQQATLRCSPISGHTSVYWYQQALGLGLQFLLWYDEGEERNRGNFPPRFSGRQFPNYSSELNVNALELEDSALYLCASSFGSGETQYFGPGTRLLVL.

This chain links TRBV11-3 with TRBJ2-1; 9 bases match TRBD2. Germline trimming cut 8 bases from V and 6 bases from J; bases unmatched to any gene: 5. Germline CDR1 reads SGHNT; CDR2 reads YENEEA. This CDR3 contains 13 residues. The CDR3 DNA sequence: TGTGCCAGCCGACTAGCGGCCCGCAATGAGCAGTTCTTC. This sequence encodes CASRLAARNEQFF.

The V gene is TRBV19, the J gene TRBJ2-1; 14 nucleotides match TRBD2. V dropped 4 bases and J dropped 5; count of bases not matched to a gene: 4. Germline values: CDR1 LNHDA, CDR2 SQIVND (reference sequence). The CDR3 spans 16 residues. This CDR3 is CASSTGTSGGDNEQFF. In nucleotides, the CDR3 is TGTGCCAGTAGTACCGGGACTAGCGGGGGTGACAATGAGCAGTTCTTC.

The genes are TRBV11-2 and TRBJ2-2; D is perhaps TRBD1 (7 bases). V was clipped by 5 bases and J by 7 bases, with 17 bases between them. Germline V gene data show CDR1 as SGHAT and CDR2 as FQNNGV. CDR3 size: 15 residues. DNA for the CDR3: TGTGCCAGCAGCGCCGGGACAGTGGAGGGCGGGGAGCTGTTTTTT. Encoded protein: CASSAGTVEGGELFF.

The V call is TRBV6-4, the J call TRBJ1-1; D is uncertain. CDR1 MRHNA and CDR2 SNTAGT come from the germline V gene. This CDR3 comprises 15 residues. The ends were cut back, 0 bases at V and 4 bases at J, with 12 bases in the middle. In DNA form, the CDR3 reads TGTGCCAGCAGTGACTCAGCTGTGGGTGGCACTGAAGCTTTCTTT. Translation gives CASSDSAVGGTEAFF.

The rearrangement links TRBV5-4 to TRBJ1-6, with TRBD1 identical over 9 bases. V lost 2 bases to trimming and J lost 6 bases; unmatched junction nucleotides: 6. The length of the CDR3 is 16 residues. Germline assignment: CDR1 SGHNT and CDR2 YYREEE (reference sequence). The CDR3 DNA sequence: TGTGCCAGCAGCTTTGGGGGGACAGGGTCTAATTCACCCCTCCACTTT. Its protein product is CASSFGGTGSNSPLHF.

The chain links TRBV7-3 to TRBJ2-3, with a tentative D call TRBD2 (5 bases). Germline values: CDR1 SGHTA, CDR2 FQGTGA. The CDR3 sequence is 14 residues long. V lost 5 bases and J 2 bases, leaving 11 bases between the germline ends. The CDR3 DNA reads as TGTGCCAGCAGCCCGGGATCAACCACAGATACGCAGTATTTT. Protein product: CASSPGSTTDTQYF.

A remark on this clone: Sequence at one end of the junction differs from germline and may be a read error. The chain uses TRBV6-1 and TRBJ2-7, with D tentatively TRBD2 (5 bases). In germline, CDR1 is MNHNS, CDR2 SASEGT. CDR3 size: 13 residues. The CDR3: CATHSRRGREQYF. The DNA for the CDR3 is TGTGCCACCCACAGCCGCCGGGGTAGGGAGCAATACTTC.

The chain is built from TRBV6-5 and TRBJ1-4, with D unresolved. The CDR3 covers 15 residues. The V and J ends lost 6 bases and 3 bases respectively, with 14 bases between them. Germline CDR1 is MNHEY and CDR2 is SVGAGI. CDR3 sequence reads: CASRLSAVPNEKLFF. CDR3 coding DNA: TGTGCCAGCAGATTGTCGGCGGTACCTAATGAAAAACTGTTTTTT.